Listed here are 11 T cell receptor beta chains from one sample, sequenced in a study of blood T cell repertoires in COVID-19. Data came from immunoSEQ multiplex PCR; TCRdb stores just in-frame clones and leaves some out. The sample has 150,000 or so clones; 70% to 85% are singletons. Sequencing used peripheral blood. Source of these receptors: a woman in her forties or fifties in a cohort sampled during active or convalescent COVID-19.

This clone was observed a single time. V and J are TRBV6-2 or TRBV6-3 and TRBJ2-7; 8 nucleotides match TRBD1. CDR1 and CDR2 from the germline V gene are MNHEY and SVGEGT. There are 13 residues in the CDR3. V shed 5 bases and J 7 bases; nucleotides not matched to a gene: 7. The CDR3 sequence is CASSETRGREQYF. The CDR3 coding sequence is TGTGCCAGCAGTGAGACCAGGGGGCGTGAGCAGTACTTC.

This clone was counted only a few times. J is TRBJ2-5 and V is TRBV7-2, with D perhaps matching TRBD2 (6 bases). V dropped 6 bases and J dropped 4 bases, with 18 bases sitting between them. Germline V gives CDR1 SGHTA, CDR2 FQGNSA. This CDR3 has 15 residues. The CDR3 nucleotides are TGTGCCAGCAGGCGAACGGGGGTGGGGAGAGAGACCCAGTACTTC. This codes for CASRRTGVGRETQYF. Looking up the rest from reference TRBV7-2 and TRBJ2-5 gives the full variable domain: GAGVSQSPSNKVTEKGKDVELRCDPISGHTALYWYRQSLGQGLEFLIYFQGNSAPDKSGLPSDRFSAERTGGSVSTLTIQRTQQEDSAVYLCASRRTGVGRETQYFGPGTRLLVL.

The rearrangement uses TRBV3-1 (or the pseudogene TRBV3-2) and TRBJ2-5; a weak D match, TRBD1 (6 bases). This CDR3 is built from 14 residues. Germline V lookup: CDR1 LGHDT, CDR2 YNNKEL (reference sequence). The ends were cut back, 4 bases at V and 0 bases at J, with 9 bases in the middle. CDR3 DNA sequence: TGTGCCAGCAGCCCCCGGACAGACCAAGAGACCCAGTACTTC. This sequence encodes CASSPRTDQETQYF.

V and J are TRBV13 and TRBJ1-2; 8 positions agree with TRBD1. This CDR3 is built from 14 residues. Per the germline V gene, CDR1 is PRHDT and CDR2 is FYEKMQ (reference sequence). J was trimmed by 4 bases and V by 5 bases; bases with no gene match: 6. CDR3 sequence (DNA): TGTGCCAGCAGCAGGGACAGGCCTCTCTATGGCTACACCTTC. Protein sequence: CASSRDRPLYGYTF.

This clone is a singleton in its sample. The V and J genes are TRBV19 and TRBJ1-1, with TRBD1 matching over 8 bases. J gave up 1 base and V 5 bases, and 6 bases lay outside the gene matches. Germline V gene data show CDR1 as LNHDA and CDR2 as SQIVND (reference sequence). This CDR3 is built from 15 residues. The CDR3 sequence: CASSLPGQENTEAFF. As DNA, the CDR3 is TGTGCCAGTAGTCTCCCGGGACAGGAGAACACTGAAGCTTTCTTT.

The V call is TRBV7-2, the J call TRBJ2-3; D is perhaps TRBD2 (5 bases). Germline values: CDR1 SGHTA, CDR2 FQGNSA. CDR3 length equals 16 residues. V was trimmed by 1 base and J by 0 bases, leaving 11 bases between them. CDR3 in amino acids: CASSLVPSPSTDTQYF. The CDR3 DNA reads TGTGCCAGCAGCTTAGTCCCTAGCCCGAGCACAGATACGCAGTATTTT.

This clone was observed a few times. The chain is built from TRBV7-6 and TRBJ2-3; 8 bases are a match to TRBD1. Germline V gene sequence: CDR1 SGHVS, CDR2 FNYEAQ. This CDR3 contains 15 residues. J was trimmed by 2 bases and V by 5 bases; bases with no gene match: 6. CDR3 loop: CASSTPGQVTDTQYF. The CDR3 nucleotides are TGTGCCAGCAGCACGCCGGGACAGGTCACAGATACGCAGTATTTT.

J is TRBJ2-1 and V is TRBV27; TRBD2 is a possible D gene (5 bases). Germline lookup yields CDR1 MNHEY and CDR2 SMNVEV (reference sequence). The CDR3 extends over 17 amino acids. V dropped 0 bases and J dropped 2 bases, with 14 bases sitting between them. The CDR3 region has the DNA TGTGCCAGCAGTTTATCGGCCCAGAGGGCTCCCTACAATGAGCAGTTCTTC. This encodes CASSLSAQRAPYNEQFF.

This chain joins TRBV29-1 and TRBJ2-1; TRBD2 matches at 7 bases. This CDR3 comprises 14 residues. Per the germline V gene, CDR1 is SQVTM and CDR2 is ANQGSEA. V dropped 4 bases and J dropped 3; count of bases not matched to a gene: 6. The DNA of the CDR3 is TGCAGCGTTGGTATGTCTAGCGGCTACAATGAGCAGTTCTTC. The encoded protein is CSVGMSSGYNEQFF.

The chain recombines TRBV29-1 with TRBJ1-1; no reliable D call. This CDR3 comprises 12 residues. V lost 5 bases and J lost 5, with 12 bases in between. CDR1 SQVTM and CDR2 ANQGSEA come from the germline V gene. The CDR3 reads CSVRPSETEAFF. The CDR3 region has the DNA TGCAGCGTTCGACCGAGCGAAACTGAAGCTTTCTTT.

V is TRBV3-1 (or the pseudogene TRBV3-2) and J is TRBJ1-5; D may be TRBD1 (5 bases). This CDR3 is 12 amino acids long. CDR1 and CDR2 (germline): LGHDT, YNNKEL (reference sequence). V gave up 1 base and J gave up 13 bases, with 11 bases separating them. CDR3 amino acids: CASSQGSGSQHF. The CDR3, as DNA: TGTGCCAGCAGCCAAGGATCAGGGTCACAGCATTTT.